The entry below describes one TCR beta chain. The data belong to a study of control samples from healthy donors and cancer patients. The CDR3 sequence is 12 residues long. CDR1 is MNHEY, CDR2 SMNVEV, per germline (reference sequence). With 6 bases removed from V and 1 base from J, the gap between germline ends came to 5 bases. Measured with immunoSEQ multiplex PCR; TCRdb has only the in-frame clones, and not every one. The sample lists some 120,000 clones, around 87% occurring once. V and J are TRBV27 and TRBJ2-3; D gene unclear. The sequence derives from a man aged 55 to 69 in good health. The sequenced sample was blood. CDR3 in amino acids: CASRRRTDTQYF. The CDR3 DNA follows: TGTGCCAGCAGGCGGCGCACAGATACGCAGTATTTT.